These 5 T cell receptor beta chains were all obtained from the same sample, sequenced in a study of CD8 T cells in ankylosing spondylitis. Regarding the study as a whole: Made up of eight highly homologous variants, a TCR beta motif appeared characteristic of ankylosing spondylitis blood.

TCRdb independently ran MiXCR on the 5' RACE reads; one entry per CDR3 protein. The sample contains under 850,000 distinct CDR3 sequences, 15% to 20% of which appear only once. Their cognate antigens are unknown. Sequencing was performed on blood, either unsorted or a sorted T cell fraction (not recorded which). These receptors originate from a male donor with ankylosing spondylitis.

The chain recombines TRBV14 with TRBJ2-7; possibly TRBD1 for D (6 bases). Germline lookup yields CDR1 SGHDN and CDR2 FVKESK. This CDR3 comprises 15 residues. With 3 bases removed from V and 3 bases from J, the gap between germline ends came to 15 bases. The CDR3 bases are TGTGCCAGCAGCCAGGGGGCGAATCCCTTCTACGAGCAGTACTTC. Its protein product is CASSQGANPFYEQYF.

This clonotype was detected only a few times. CDR3 protein: CSALRSYEQYF. CDR3 sequence (DNA): TGCAGTGCTCTCCGGTCCTACGAGCAGTACTTC. The gene calls are TRBV20-1 and TRBJ2-7; D not certain. The CDR3 loop spans 11 amino acids. Germline V gene data show CDR1 as DFQATT and CDR2 as SNEGSKA (reference sequence). V lost 5 bases and J 1 base, leaving 6 bases between the germline ends.

This clonotype has only one observation. This rearrangement joins TRBV7-2 to TRBJ1-3; D is unclear. V was cut by 5 bases and J by 8 bases, with 19 bases left in between. The CDR3 totals 15 residues. Germline V CDR1 and CDR2: SGHTA, FQGNSA. For the CDR3, the DNA is TGTGCCAGCAGCCTATCGGGAACCCGAACGGACACCATATATTTT. Translation: CASSLSGTRTDTIYF.

This chain links TRBV10-3 with TRBJ2-3; 7 bases line up with TRBD2. V was pared by 3 bases and J by 4 bases, with 7 bases of the junction left unmatched. Germline V gives CDR1 ENHRY, CDR2 SYGVKD. The CDR3 consists of 15 residues. CDR3: CAISDYLGGADTQYF. CDR3 DNA: TGTGCCATCAGTGACTACCTGGGAGGGGCAGATACGCAGTATTTT.

This clonotype was seen at least ten times. The genes are TRBV6-2 or TRBV6-3 and TRBJ2-6; D unresolved. Per germline, CDR1 MNHEY and CDR2 SVGEGT. This CDR3 comprises 14 residues. V lost 5 bases to trimming and J lost 1 base, with 6 bases between them. The CDR3 nucleotides read TGTGCCAGCAGTCCAACGTCTGGGGCCAACGTCCTGACTTTC. Translating gives CASSPTSGANVLTF.